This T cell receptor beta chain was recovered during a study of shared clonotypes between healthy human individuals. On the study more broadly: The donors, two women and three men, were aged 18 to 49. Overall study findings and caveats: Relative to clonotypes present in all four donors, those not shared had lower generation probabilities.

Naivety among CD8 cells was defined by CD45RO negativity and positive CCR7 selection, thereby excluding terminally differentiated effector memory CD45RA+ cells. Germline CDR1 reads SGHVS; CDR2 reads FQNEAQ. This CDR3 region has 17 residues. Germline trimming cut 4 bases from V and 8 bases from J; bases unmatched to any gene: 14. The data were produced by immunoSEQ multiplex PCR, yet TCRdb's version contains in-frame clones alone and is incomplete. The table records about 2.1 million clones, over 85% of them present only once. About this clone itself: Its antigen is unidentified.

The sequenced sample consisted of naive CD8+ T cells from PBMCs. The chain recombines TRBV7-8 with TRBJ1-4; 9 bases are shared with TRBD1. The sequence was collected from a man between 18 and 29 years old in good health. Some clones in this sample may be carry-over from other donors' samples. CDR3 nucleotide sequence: TGTGCCAGCAGCTCCCCTGGCCCCGACAGGGGGAACGAAAAACTGTTTTTT. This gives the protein CASSSPGPDRGNEKLFF.